These 27 T cell receptor beta chains were sequenced from one sample in a study of cytomegalovirus exposure and HLA in healthy donors. The PCR had 60 Vbeta and 13 Jbeta primers. Measured with immunoSEQ multiplex PCR; TCRdb has only the in-frame clones, and not every one. The sample lists roughly 120,000 clones; approximately 83% were seen once. The sequencing input was PBMCs. These receptors were obtained from a young woman in good health and CMV-seronegative.

This clone appeared a single time. The chain carries TRBV4-3 and TRBJ1-2, with D uncertain. The germline V gene has CDR1 LGHNA and CDR2 YSLEER. Trimming stripped 3 bases from V and 4 bases from J, with 15 bases between. The CDR3 is 15 amino acids. This CDR3 is CASSHAKSSGYGYTF. The CDR3 DNA reads as TGCGCCAGCAGCCATGCTAAATCTTCCGGCTATGGCTACACCTTC.

The chain couples TRBV19 to TRBJ2-7, with 7 positions matching TRBD1. V gave up 4 bases and J gave up 3 bases; unmatched junction bases: 3. CDR1 is LNHDA, CDR2 SQIVND, per germline (reference sequence). CDR3 length: 13 residues. The CDR3 nucleotides read TGTGCCAGTAGTACCAGGGGGAACTACGAGCAGTACTTC. Amino acid sequence: CASSTRGNYEQYF.

The rearrangement joins TRBV5-1 to TRBJ2-1, with D perhaps TRBD2 (7 bases). The CDR3 length is 16 residues. Trimming shortened V by 0 bases and J by 3 bases, and 13 bases separated the two germline ends. Germline V gene data show CDR1 as SGHRS and CDR2 as YFSETQ. CDR3 DNA sequence: TGCGCCAGCAGCTTGGAGGGAGGGGGTAACTACAATGAGCAGTTCTTC. It codes for CASSLEGGGNYNEQFF.

CDR3 DNA: TGCGCCAGCAGCTTGGGACAGGAGTTCATGAACACTGAAGCTTTCTTT. Its translation is CASSLGQEFMNTEAFF. The chain employs TRBV5-1 and TRBJ1-1; TRBD1 might be the D (6 bases). The CDR3 contains 16 residues. Germline-derived CDR1 and CDR2 are SGHRS and YFSETQ. V was cut by 0 bases and J by 0 bases, with 12 bases left in between.

Details on this clone: Other DNA sequences in this sample translate to the same CDR3. The chain links TRBV5-4 to TRBJ1-6, with D possibly matching TRBD1 (6 bases). CDR3 size: 14 residues. Germline V gene data show CDR1 as SGHNT and CDR2 as YYREEE (reference sequence). Trimming pared 1 base from V and 10 bases from J, leaving 12 bases between. CDR3 coding DNA: TGTGCCAGCAGCTTGTTACAGGGTAACTCACCCCTCCACTTT. Amino acid sequence: CASSLLQGNSPLHF.

The chain couples TRBV7-9 to TRBJ1-5; 7 nucleotides agree with TRBD1. With V trimmed by 1 base and J by 7 bases, 4 bases remained unmatched. Germline V gene lookup returns CDR1 SEHNR and CDR2 FQNEAQ (reference sequence). This CDR3 is 14 amino acids long. In DNA form, the CDR3 reads TGTGCCAGCAGCTTAGTGGGGACAGACCAGCCCCAGCATTTT. Its translation: CASSLVGTDQPQHF. Complete variable domain (other parts from reference TRBV7-9 and TRBJ1-5): DTGVSQNPRHKITKRGQNVTFRCDPISEHNRLYWYRQTLGQGPEFLTYFQNEAQLEKSRLLSDRFSAERPKGSFSTLEIQRTEQGDSAMYLCASSLVGTDQPQHFGDGTRLSIL.

This clone occurred once. The chain employs TRBV19 and TRBJ1-5; 9 positions agree with TRBD1. Germline V CDR1 and CDR2: LNHDA, SQIVND (reference sequence). Germline trimming cut 4 bases from V and 0 bases from J; bases unmatched to any gene: 7. This CDR3 is 17 amino acids long. CDR3 loop: CASSRDRAAYSNQPQHF. DNA of the CDR3: TGTGCCAGTAGTAGGGACAGGGCGGCTTATAGCAATCAGCCCCAGCATTTT.

CDR3 sequence (DNA): TGTGCCACCCGCCCAGGGGAAGACAATGAGCAGTTCTTC. Amino acids: CATRPGEDNEQFF. The chain employs TRBV10-3 and TRBJ2-1; D is possibly TRBD1 (6 bases). V was cut by 10 bases and J by 5 bases, with 15 bases left in between. CDR1 ENHRY and CDR2 SYGVKD come from the germline V gene. This CDR3 contains 13 residues.

This chain links TRBV27 with TRBJ2-7; a weak D match, TRBD2 (5 bases). The germline V gene has CDR1 MNHEY and CDR2 SMNVEV (reference sequence). V was trimmed by 10 bases and J by 4 bases, leaving 26 bases between them. The CDR3 has 16 residues. The CDR3 bases are TGTGCCACCACAATGAAAGCGGCTCCCGGTAGTTACGAGCAGTACTTC. Translated: CATTMKAAPGSYEQYF.

This clone was found once. The chain joins TRBV6-6 to TRBJ1-2, with 9 bases matching TRBD1. Germline V gives CDR1 MNHNY, CDR2 SVGAGI (reference sequence). The CDR3 contains 13 residues. Losses at the gene ends were 7 bases for V and 4 bases for J; bases not matched to a gene: 4. The CDR3 is CASTLTGGYGYTF. The CDR3 DNA reads as TGTGCCAGCACCCTGACAGGGGGCTATGGCTACACCTTC.

Notes on this clone: A read error may produce the germline difference seen at one junction end. CDR3 sequence reads: CASSPGTGYGQYF. The CDR3 DNA sequence: TGTGCCAGCAGTCCCGGGACAGGGTACGGGCAGTACTTC. The V and J genes are TRBV28 and TRBJ2-7, with 9 bases fitting TRBD1. CDR3 length: 13 residues. Germline V gene lookup returns CDR1 MDHEN and CDR2 SYDVKM.

The chain couples TRBV27 to TRBJ2-7; 14 nucleotides match TRBD2. J was trimmed by 4 bases and V by 4 bases; bases with no gene match: 6. The CDR3 sequence is 16 residues long. Germline-derived CDR1 and CDR2 are MNHEY and SMNVEV (reference sequence). The CDR3 sequence is CASSSRTSGRPYEQYF. The CDR3 DNA reads TGTGCCAGCAGTTCCCGGACTAGCGGGAGGCCTTACGAGCAGTACTTC.

Here the CDR3 reads CASSDRLAGVSGELFF. CDR3 bases: TGTGCCAGCAGTGATAGGCTAGCGGGAGTCTCCGGGGAGCTGTTTTTT. The rearrangement links TRBV6-4 to TRBJ2-2; TRBD2 matches 10 bases. Germline values: CDR1 MRHNA, CDR2 SNTAGT. V shed 3 bases and J 6 bases; nucleotides not matched to a gene: 7. The CDR3 totals 16 residues.

This chain connects TRBV11-2 to TRBJ2-7; tentatively, D is TRBD2 (5 bases). V was clipped by 1 base and J by 4 bases, with 8 bases between them. In germline, CDR1 is SGHAT, CDR2 FQNNGV. This CDR3 has 13 amino acids. CDR3 bases: TGTGCCAGCAGCTTAGGGGAGTGGTACGAGCAGTACTTC. Translation: CASSLGEWYEQYF.

In nucleotides, the CDR3 is TGTGCCAGCCAGGGGGCGGGTGAAAAACTGTTTTTT. This codes for CASQGAGEKLFF. The genes are TRBV19 and TRBJ1-4, with 8 bases that match TRBD1. The V segment lost 9 bases and the J segment 7 bases; nucleotides outside the gene matches: 4. Germline values: CDR1 LNHDA, CDR2 SQIVND (reference sequence). The CDR3 is 12 amino acids.

The chain recombines TRBV7-9 with TRBJ1-6; no reliable D call. The CDR3 is 15 residues long. The germline CDR1 and CDR2 sequences are SEHNR and FQNEAQ (reference sequence). The V and J ends lost 5 bases and 7 bases respectively, with 15 bases between them. CDR3 DNA sequence: TGTGCCAGCAGCCTCTCTGGGAGACCAAATTCACCCCTCCACTTT. Its protein product is CASSLSGRPNSPLHF.

The rearrangement links TRBV29-1 to TRBJ2-4; unclear D gene. Per germline, CDR1 SQVTM and CDR2 ANQGSEA. V shed 1 base and J shed 3 bases, with 7 bases lying between them. This CDR3 region has 13 residues. CDR3 bases: TGCAGCGTTGAAGCCTCGGGCAAAAACATTCAGTACTTC. Its protein product is CSVEASGKNIQYF.

CDR3 protein: CASSRGNTEAFF. CDR3 nucleotide sequence: TGTGCCAGTAGTAGAGGGAACACTGAAGCTTTCTTT. V gene TRBV19 combines with J gene TRBJ1-1; D is undetermined. The V and J ends lost 4 bases and 1 base respectively, with 4 bases between them. Germline V gives CDR1 LNHDA, CDR2 SQIVND (reference sequence). The CDR3 contains 12 residues.

The rearrangement links TRBV10-2 to TRBJ1-5; 10 nucleotides match TRBD1. J gave up 8 bases and V 0 bases, and 4 bases lay outside the gene matches. The CDR3 consists of 15 residues. The V gene's germline CDR1 is WSHSY and CDR2 SAAADI. In DNA, the CDR3 is TGCGCCAGCAGTGAGTCGACAGGGGGCGGGGAGCCCCAGCATTTT. Its protein is CASSESTGGGEPQHF.

The V and J genes are TRBV10-3 and TRBJ1-2, with D possibly matching TRBD1 (5 bases). Germline V gene lookup returns CDR1 ENHRY and CDR2 SYGVKD. This CDR3 spans 13 amino acids. Trimming took 10 bases from V and 6 from J, leaving 18 bases between them. CDR3 residues: CATWSKGLDGYTF. For the CDR3, the DNA is TGTGCCACCTGGTCGAAGGGACTAGATGGCTACACCTTC.

This clone was seen only once. The chain employs TRBV11-3 and TRBJ1-1; D is undetermined. Trimming left V 5 bases short and J 3 bases short, with 16 bases between. The CDR3 extends over 15 amino acids. In germline, CDR1 is SGHNT, CDR2 YENEEA. CDR3 amino acids: CASSGRTRRDTEAFF. The CDR3 DNA reads TGTGCCAGCAGCGGACGGACGCGGCGGGACACTGAAGCTTTCTTT.

The V and J genes are TRBV6-6 and TRBJ2-6, with D possibly being TRBD2 (6 bases). The CDR3 is 15 amino acids. Trimming took 9 bases from V and 0 from J, leaving 12 bases between them. Germline CDR1 MNHNY, CDR2 SVGAGI (reference sequence). CDR3 residues: CASLPGGSGANVLTF. The CDR3 DNA reads TGTGCCAGTCTCCCCGGGGGCTCTGGGGCCAACGTCCTGACTTTC.

V gene TRBV19 combines with J gene TRBJ2-7; 7 nucleotides match TRBD1. The CDR3 is 13 residues long. Germline assignment: CDR1 LNHDA and CDR2 SQIVND (reference sequence). Trimming removed 5 bases from V and 4 bases from J; junction bases left unmatched: 5. CDR3 nucleotide sequence: TGTGCCAGTAGTCTAAGGACAGGTTACGAGCAGTACTTC. Protein sequence: CASSLRTGYEQYF.

The chain employs TRBV6-1 and TRBJ1-5; TRBD1 might be the D (6 bases). The CDR3 totals 15 residues. The V gene's germline CDR1 is MNHNS and CDR2 SASEGT. Trimming stripped 4 bases from V and 0 bases from J, with 10 bases between. CDR3 loop: CASSGGGISNQPQHF. In DNA, the CDR3 is TGTGCCAGCAGTGGAGGGGGAATTAGCAATCAGCCCCAGCATTTT.

The chain employs TRBV7-2 and TRBJ1-5, with TRBD1 matching over 7 bases. The V and J ends lost 2 bases and 7 bases, in that order; junction bases with no gene match: 8. There are 15 residues in the CDR3. Germline V CDR1 and CDR2: SGHTA, FQGNSA. The CDR3 sequence: CASSLLGQGVQPQHF. In DNA, the CDR3 is TGTGCCAGCAGCTTATTGGGGCAGGGGGTCCAGCCCCAGCATTTT.

V is TRBV5-1 and J is TRBJ2-5; 10 bases map to TRBD2. The CDR3 runs 15 residues. Trimming cost V 2 bases and J 3 bases; bases outside gene matches: 4. CDR1 SGHRS and CDR2 YFSETQ come from the germline V gene. CDR3: CASSFGLAEKETQYF. The CDR3 nucleotides read TGCGCCAGCAGCTTCGGACTAGCGGAAAAAGAGACCCAGTACTTC.

This clone has only a few counts. The CDR3 reads CASSYTPGKAFF. DNA of the CDR3: TGTGCCAGCAGTTATACTCCCGGTAAAGCTTTCTTT. The gene calls are TRBV6-5 and TRBJ1-1; D is undetermined. CDR1 is MNHEY and CDR2 is SVGAGI in the germline V gene. V lost 3 bases and J lost 9, with 11 bases in between. This CDR3 has 12 amino acids.